The 31 T cell receptor beta chains listed next were all sequenced from one sample in a study of CD8+CD57+ T cells in acquired aplastic anemia. Genomic DNA templated the TCR beta VDJ and CDR3 profiling. Each CDR3 protein is one row after TCRdb ran MiXCR on the reads. The table lists approximately 270,000 distinct CDR3 sequences, around three fifths of them singletons, with roughly 8% in the top ten. Material: sorted CD4+, CD8+, or CD8+CD57+ T cells (not recorded which) from PBMCs. These receptors all come from a human donor with severe aplastic anemia or a healthy control (not recorded which).

This clonotype was seen a single time. The V gene is TRBV29-1, the J gene TRBJ1-6; D gene uncertain. Trimming shortened V by 4 bases and J by 5 bases, and 6 bases separated the two germline ends. The CDR3 spans 12 residues. Per the germline V gene, CDR1 is SQVTM and CDR2 is ANQGSEA. The CDR3 reads CSVAWDNSPLHF. The CDR3 region has the DNA TGCAGCGTTGCCTGGGATAATTCACCCCTCCACTTT.

This clonotype occurred many times. This rearrangement joins TRBV4-2 to TRBJ2-1; 9 bases agree with TRBD2. Germline assignment: CDR1 LGHNA and CDR2 YNFKEQ. Unmatched junction bases numbered 16, after V lost 4 bases and J lost 6 bases. The CDR3 is 18 amino acids. The CDR3 DNA reads TGTGCCAGCAGCCGACCCGGTGGGCGGGGGGGCATTCTCAATGAGCAGTTCTTC. It yields the protein CASSRPGGRGGILNEQFF.

This chain uses TRBV20-1 with TRBJ2-1, with a possible D match to TRBD2 (5 bases). Trimming cost V 5 bases and J 3 bases, with 11 bases left between them. Germline lookup yields CDR1 DFQATT and CDR2 SNEGSKA (reference sequence). CDR3 size: 13 residues. The DNA of the CDR3 is TGCAGTGCTTCCCCCGACTACTACAATGAGCAGTTCTTC. Its translation is CSASPDYYNEQFF.

In nucleotides, the CDR3 is TGCAGTGCTAGAGCCGGGGGTATGGGTTCACCCCTCCACTTT. Amino acids: CSARAGGMGSPLHF. The rearrangement joins TRBV20-1 to TRBJ1-6, with D tentatively TRBD1 (5 bases). CDR1 is DFQATT and CDR2 is SNEGSKA in the germline V gene (reference sequence). V lost 1 base, J lost 9 bases, and 13 bases lay in between. CDR3 length: 14 residues.

The J gene is TRBJ1-3, the V gene TRBV7-8; D ambiguous. The germline V and J ends were trimmed by 2 bases and 0 bases, with 11 bases remaining between them. Germline V CDR1 and CDR2: SGHVS, FQNEAQ. This CDR3 is built from 16 residues. The CDR3 sequence: CASSLSQLGSGNTIYF. CDR3 DNA sequence: TGTGCCAGCAGCTTATCACAACTAGGCTCTGGAAACACCATATATTTT. Using reference TRBV7-8 and TRBJ1-3 for the parts outside the CDR3, the full variable domain is GAGVSQSPRYKVAKRGQDVALRCDPISGHVSLFWYQQALGQGPEFLTYFQNEAQLDKSGLPSDRFFAERPEGSVSTLKIQRTQQEDSAVYLCASSLSQLGSGNTIYFGEGSWLTVV.

This chain uses TRBV20-1 with TRBJ1-6; D remains unclear. This CDR3 has 15 amino acids. Germline CDR1 reads DFQATT; CDR2 reads SNEGSKA (reference sequence). Trimming pared 1 base from V and 11 bases from J, leaving 18 bases between. CDR3 residues: CSARGVEVNNTPLHF. CDR3 DNA: TGCAGTGCTAGAGGAGTGGAAGTTAACAATACACCCCTCCACTTT.

The chain couples TRBV24-1 to TRBJ2-5, with D perhaps matching TRBD1 (6 bases). This CDR3 comprises 17 residues. Per germline, CDR1 KGHDR and CDR2 SFDVKD. V lost 5 bases, J lost 4 bases, and 22 bases lay in between. The CDR3 here is CATSGEWTSKGVETQYF. The CDR3 DNA is TGTGCCACCAGTGGCGAGTGGACAAGTAAGGGGGTAGAGACCCAGTACTTC.

This rearrangement joins TRBV7-8 to TRBJ2-2; D is ambiguous. V was shortened by 1 base and J by 4 bases, with 4 bases between the two germline ends. The CDR3 contains 13 residues. The germline gives CDR1 SGHVS, CDR2 FQNEAQ. CDR3 residues: CASSLVATGELFF. CDR3 nucleotides: TGTGCCAGCAGCTTAGTAGCCACCGGGGAGCTGTTTTTT. The full variable domain, completed using reference TRBV7-8 and TRBJ2-2, is GAGVSQSPRYKVAKRGQDVALRCDPISGHVSLFWYQQALGQGPEFLTYFQNEAQLDKSGLPSDRFFAERPEGSVSTLKIQRTQQEDSAVYLCASSLVATGELFFGEGSRLTVL.

The V call is TRBV10-2, the J call TRBJ2-6; the D is unclear. This CDR3 comprises 13 residues. Germline-derived CDR1 and CDR2 are WSHSY and SAAADI. V dropped 7 bases and J dropped 2 bases, with 6 bases sitting between them. The CDR3 DNA sequence: TGCGCCAGCATTCGGGCTGGGGCCAACGTCCTGACTTTC. As protein: CASIRAGANVLTF.

The chain joins TRBV6-4 to TRBJ2-3; no firm D call. The ends were cut back, 8 bases at V and 6 bases at J, with 21 bases in the middle. CDR1 is MRHNA and CDR2 is SNTAGT in the germline V gene. This CDR3 is 15 amino acids long. CDR3 nucleotides: TGTGCCAGCCCCCTACCCCTTCCCTCCTTGGATACGCAGTATTTT. This gives the protein CASPLPLPSLDTQYF.

This chain joins TRBV12-3 or TRBV12-4 and TRBJ2-3; 9 bases are a match to TRBD1. The CDR3 loop spans 12 amino acids. The CDR3 bases are TGTGGGACGGGACAGGGTCCGAGGGAGCAGTATTTT. Translation gives CGTGQGPREQYF.

This clonotype has just one count. CDR3 region: CAINTGTSARDTQYF. For the CDR3, the DNA is TGTGCCATAAACACCGGGACTAGCGCCCGAGATACGCAGTATTTT. V is TRBV2 and J is TRBJ2-3; 10 nucleotides match TRBD2. V lost 10 bases and J lost 5; bases outside the gene matches: 12. Germline values: CDR1 SNHLY, CDR2 FYNNEI. This CDR3 has 15 amino acids.

The V and J genes are TRBV9 and TRBJ2-5; tentatively, D is TRBD1 or TRBD2 (5 bases each). CDR3 length equals 15 residues. Germline CDR1 is SGDLS and CDR2 is YYNGEE. V was trimmed by 0 bases and J by 0 bases, leaving 9 bases between them. The CDR3 DNA follows: TGTGCCAGCAGCGTAGCGGGGACGAACCAAGAGACCCAGTACTTC. Its translation: CASSVAGTNQETQYF.

Regarding this clonotype: At one end, the junction sequence differs from germline, possibly due to a read error. The chain is built from TRBV2 and TRBJ2-2, with a possible D match to TRBD2 (7 bases). The CDR3 is 15 amino acids. From germline, CDR1 is SNHLY and CDR2 FYNNEI. The CDR3 DNA reads TGTGCCAGCAGTGAAAGGGGGGATGGCACCGGGGGGCTGTTCTTT. The encoded protein is CASSERGDGTGGLFF.

This chain links TRBV6-1 with TRBJ2-1; TRBD2 aligns across 7 bases. Trimming took 2 bases from V and 12 from J; bases not matched to a gene: 16. Germline-derived CDR1 and CDR2 are MNHNS and SASEGT. The CDR3 loop spans 16 amino acids. The CDR3 protein is CASSEHGGGSTDTQFF. CDR3 DNA sequence: TGTGCCAGCAGTGAACATGGCGGGGGAAGCACAGATACGCAGTTCTTC.

This clonotype was seen many times. The chain employs TRBV7-9 and TRBJ2-3, with a possible D match to TRBD2 (5 bases). The length of the CDR3 is 15 residues. CDR1 SEHNR and CDR2 FQNEAQ come from the germline V gene (reference sequence). The V end was cut by 5 bases, the J end by 6 bases, with 18 bases between. The CDR3 DNA sequence: TGTGCCAGCAGCCTTAAGGACTCGAGATGGGATACGCAGTATTTT. Residues: CASSLKDSRWDTQYF.

This clonotype was seen many times. The chain joins TRBV24-1 to TRBJ2-1; 11 positions agree with TRBD2. The length of the CDR3 is 15 residues. Looked up from germline, CDR1 is KGHDR and CDR2 is SFDVKD. V was clipped by 2 bases and J by 5 bases; unmatched bases: 1. The CDR3, as DNA: TGTGCCACCAGTGATTCTAGCGGGGGGAACAATGAGCAGTTCTTC. Translating gives CATSDSSGGNNEQFF.

V and J are TRBV29-1 and TRBJ2-7; 11 bases align to TRBD1. This CDR3 comprises 16 residues. Germline V CDR1 and CDR2: SQVTM, ANQGSEA. J lost 0 bases, V lost 3 bases, and 7 bases had no gene match. The CDR3 coding sequence is TGCAGCGTTGAGGGGGACAGGGGGACGGACTCCTACGAGCAGTACTTC. The encoded protein is CSVEGDRGTDSYEQYF.

This chain joins TRBV7-2 and TRBJ2-7, with TRBD1 matching over 7 bases. Germline values: CDR1 SGHTA, CDR2 FQGNSA. Trimming removed 5 bases from V and 1 base from J; junction bases left unmatched: 8. The CDR3 is 15 amino acids. The CDR3 loop is CASSLGQALSYEQYF. The CDR3 DNA sequence: TGTGCCAGCAGCCTTGGACAGGCCTTATCCTACGAGCAGTACTTC.

This clonotype was counted many times. This chain joins TRBV5-1 and TRBJ2-7; 11 nucleotides align to TRBD2. Looked up from germline, CDR1 is SGHRS and CDR2 is YFSETQ. V lost 4 bases, J lost 2 bases, and 5 bases stayed unmatched. CDR3 length: 15 amino acids. This CDR3 reads CASSLISGGAYEQYF. In DNA form, the CDR3 reads TGCGCCAGCAGCCTAATTAGCGGGGGGGCCTACGAGCAGTACTTC.

This chain links TRBV5-4 with TRBJ1-1; D gene ambiguous. V lost 2 bases and J lost 1, with 6 bases in between. Per germline, CDR1 SGHNT and CDR2 YYREEE (reference sequence). The CDR3 is 13 amino acids. Written as DNA, the CDR3 is TGTGCCAGCAGCTTTTCCCCGAACACTGAAGCTTTCTTT. Translation: CASSFSPNTEAFF.

The chain combines TRBV10-3 with TRBJ2-7; TRBD1 aligns across 8 bases. Germline V gene data show CDR1 as ENHRY and CDR2 as SYGVKD. The CDR3 has 18 residues. With 0 bases clipped from V and 5 bases from J, the junction kept 15 bases outside the gene matches. The CDR3 bases are TGTGCCATCAGTGAGTCCGAGACAGGGGCTGGGGTCAGTGACGAGCAGTACTTC. It yields the protein CAISESETGAGVSDEQYF.

This clonotype was detected many times. The chain joins TRBV9 to TRBJ2-1; 11 bases agree with TRBD1. CDR1 is SGDLS, CDR2 YYNGEE, per germline. Trimming took 6 bases from V and 6 from J; bases not matched to a gene: 5. The CDR3 length is 14 residues. This CDR3 reads CASTRTGGFNEQFF. CDR3 bases: TGTGCCAGCACCCGGACAGGGGGCTTCAATGAGCAGTTCTTC.

The rearrangement joins TRBV7-3 to TRBJ2-5; 12 nucleotides agree with TRBD2. This CDR3 region has 20 residues. Germline loops: CDR1 SGHTA, CDR2 FQGTGA. V shed 1 base, J shed 0 bases, and the junction held 12 bases outside the gene matches. The CDR3, as DNA: TGTGCCAGCAGCTTAAAGGGGGCTGGACTAGCGGGGCAGTACCAAGAGACCCAGTACTTC. Residues: CASSLKGAGLAGQYQETQYF.

This clonotype was counted ten times or more. V and J are TRBV20-1 and TRBJ2-5; 8 nucleotides match TRBD2. The V gene's germline CDR1 is DFQATT and CDR2 SNEGSKA (reference sequence). This CDR3 contains 12 residues. The J segment lost 6 bases and the V segment lost 6 bases, leaving 6 bases of the junction unmatched. CDR3 nucleotide sequence: TGCAGTGCAGCAGGTAGCGGGAAGACCCAGTACTTC. Its translation: CSAAGSGKTQYF.

The V call is TRBV7-2, the J call TRBJ1-2; D is uncertain. The germline CDR1 and CDR2 sequences are SGHTA and FQGNSA. This CDR3 has 13 amino acids. V lost 1 base and J lost 1, with 4 bases in between. CDR3 loop: CASSLGFNYGYTF. The CDR3 DNA sequence: TGTGCCAGCAGCTTAGGATTTAACTATGGCTACACCTTC.

This clonotype has only one observation. The chain recombines TRBV2 with TRBJ1-3; TRBD1 agrees at 11 bases. Trimming cost V 7 bases and J 2 bases; bases outside gene matches: 4. This CDR3 has 15 amino acids. Germline assignment: CDR1 SNHLY and CDR2 FYNNEI. The DNA for the CDR3 is TGTGCCAGCAACGGACAGGGGGCGCCTGGAAACACCATATATTTT. Its translation is CASNGQGAPGNTIYF.

A word on this clonotype: A read error may explain this, as a much larger clone is one base away. V is TRBV3-1 and J is TRBJ1-1, with unresolved D. The germline CDR1 and CDR2 sequences are LGHDT and YNNKEL (reference sequence). The CDR3 extends over 12 amino acids. The CDR3 sequence is CASNQDYTEAFF. Written as DNA, the CDR3 is TGTGCCAGCAACCAAGACTACACTGAAGCTTTCTTT.

This chain links TRBV10-3 with TRBJ1-5; the match to TRBD1 covers 9 bases. Per the germline V gene, CDR1 is ENHRY and CDR2 is SYGVKD. This CDR3 spans 13 amino acids. Trimming took 8 bases from V and 4 from J; bases not matched to a gene: 3. DNA of the CDR3: TGTGCCATCGGACAGGGGATTAATCAGCCCCAGCATTTT. Protein: CAIGQGINQPQHF.

The chain couples TRBV10-3 to TRBJ2-3, with a tentative D call TRBD2 (6 bases). This CDR3 region has 12 residues. Trimming pared 4 bases from V and 8 bases from J, leaving 10 bases between. Germline V gene lookup returns CDR1 ENHRY and CDR2 SYGVKD. Written as DNA, the CDR3 is TGTGCCATCAGTGGTCTGGGAGGTACGCAGTATTTT. Protein: CAISGLGGTQYF.

The chain recombines TRBV5-4 with TRBJ2-7; 7 bases align to TRBD2. The CDR3 runs to 14 residues. V gave up 5 bases and J gave up 2 bases; unmatched junction bases: 7. The V gene's germline CDR1 is SGHNT and CDR2 YYREEE (reference sequence). CDR3 protein: CASRETSAAYEQYF. The CDR3 DNA sequence: TGTGCCAGCAGGGAAACTAGCGCGGCCTACGAGCAGTACTTC.